The 28 T cell receptor beta chains below were found in one sample sequenced in a study of blood T cells in healthy people across ages. Primed by a sample-barcoded 5' primer and a J-beta primer mix, a second PCR proceeded for roughly 7 to 11 cycles. TCRdb ran MiXCR on the 5' RACE reads and lists one entry per CDR3 protein. Here the sample spans about 620,000 distinct CDR3 sequences, 20% to 25% being singletons. The material sequenced was blood. The receptor set was obtained from a man between 65 and 85 years old in good health.

CDR3 sequence reads: CASSLGRGVVETQYF. Here the CDR3 DNA reads TGTGCCAGCAGTTTAGGGCGGGGAGTAGTAGAGACCCAGTACTTC. The gene calls are TRBV9 and TRBJ2-1, with D maybe TRBD2 (6 bases). TRBJ2-5 explains the end of the DNA better; the J call may be wrong. Germline lookup yields CDR1 SGDLS and CDR2 YYNGEE. The CDR3 length is 15 residues.

The table lists this clonotype with a few counts. The CDR3 region is CASSLGASALRETQYF. The CDR3 DNA reads as TGTGCCAGCAGCTTAGGGGCTAGCGCCTTGCGGGAGACCCAGTACTTC. The chain carries TRBV7-9 and TRBJ2-1, with D possibly matching TRBD2 (6 bases). The assigned J gene may be wrong: the sequence end matches TRBJ2-5 better. The CDR3 consists of 16 residues. The germline V gene encodes CDR1 SEHNR and CDR2 FQNEAQ (reference sequence).

This clonotype was counted between two and nine times. J is TRBJ2-5 and V is TRBV6-6; D is perhaps TRBD1 (6 bases). The germline CDR1 and CDR2 sequences are MNHNY and SVGAGI (reference sequence). CDR3 length equals 14 residues. Trimming stripped 8 bases from V and 4 bases from J, with 17 bases between. CDR3 sequence (DNA): TGTGCCAGCGTCTCAGGGGAAACTCGAGAGACCCAGTACTTC. Its protein is CASVSGETRETQYF.

This clonotype was recorded once. This chain joins TRBV5-1 and TRBJ2-4; 10 nucleotides agree with TRBD2. Looked up from germline, CDR1 is SGHRS and CDR2 is YFSETQ. The CDR3 spans 14 residues. Trimming removed 4 bases from V and 8 bases from J; junction bases left unmatched: 6. The CDR3: CASSGAGTSDIQYF. The CDR3, as DNA: TGCGCCAGCAGCGGGGCCGGGACTAGCGACATTCAGTACTTC.

V and J are TRBV18 and TRBJ2-5; D uncertain. This CDR3 is 14 amino acids long. Trimming shortened V by 3 bases and J by 4 bases, and 12 bases separated the two germline ends. Germline CDR1 and CDR2: KGHSH and LQKENI. Here the CDR3 reads CASSPPRNRETQYF. CDR3 nucleotides: TGTGCCAGCTCACCTCCGCGGAACCGAGAGACCCAGTACTTC.

Of note for this clonotype: At one boundary the junction diverges from the germline segment, which might be a read error. The rearrangement uses TRBV28 and TRBJ2-1; D is possibly TRBD2 (6 bases). Germline values: CDR1 MDHEN, CDR2 SYDVKM. The CDR3 extends over 15 amino acids. The CDR3 loop reads CASSTGPGVYIEQFF. The CDR3 bases are TGTGCCAGCAGCACGGGACCGGGGGTCTACATTGAGCAGTTCTTC.

The J gene is TRBJ2-2, the V gene TRBV28; 11 bases line up with TRBD2. V was clipped by 8 bases and J by 1 base; unmatched bases: 3. The CDR3 runs 15 residues. Germline values: CDR1 MDHEN, CDR2 SYDVKM. The DNA for the CDR3 is TGTGCCAGCTCTAGCGGGGGGTGGAACACCGGGGAGCTGTTTTTT. This sequence encodes CASSSGGWNTGELFF.

The rearrangement uses TRBV20-1 and TRBJ2-3; a weak D match, TRBD1 (6 bases). The ends were cut back, 0 bases at V and 2 bases at J, with 12 bases in the middle. The CDR3 has 15 residues. Germline CDR1 and CDR2: DFQATT and SNEGSKA (reference sequence). CDR3 amino acids: CSARDGQTNTDTQYF. CDR3 nucleotides: TGCAGTGCTAGAGATGGACAGACCAACACAGATACGCAGTATTTT.

This clonotype was observed a few times. The gene calls are TRBV5-1 and TRBJ2-1; 11 nucleotides agree with TRBD2. V shed 4 bases, J shed 5 bases, and the junction held 5 bases outside the gene matches. Looked up from germline, CDR1 is SGHRS and CDR2 is YFSETQ. The CDR3 spans 15 residues. The CDR3 loop reads CASSQGLAENNEQFF. CDR3 bases: TGCGCCAGCAGCCAGGGACTAGCGGAAAACAATGAGCAGTTCTTC.

The chain joins TRBV5-5 to TRBJ1-2, with 9 bases identical to TRBD1. The germline V gene has CDR1 SGHKS and CDR2 YYEKEE (reference sequence). Unmatched junction bases numbered 4, after V lost 2 bases and J lost 14 bases. The CDR3 extends over 11 amino acids. The CDR3 protein is CASSLQGAATF. CDR3 sequence (DNA): TGTGCCAGCAGCTTACAGGGGGCGGCTACCTTC. Based on the CDR3 plus reference TRBV5-5 and TRBJ1-2, the full variable domain is DAGVTQSPTHLIKTRGQQVTLRCSPISGHKSVSWYQQVLGQGPQFIFQYYEKEERGRGNFPDRFSARQFPNYSSELNVNALLLGDSALYLCASSLQGAATFGSGTRLTVV.

This sequence joins TRBV12-3 or TRBV12-4 and TRBJ2-2, with a weak D call TRBD2 (6 bases). The germline V and J ends were trimmed by 3 bases and 1 base, with 9 bases remaining between them. The CDR3 is 15 residues long. CDR3 in DNA: TGTGCCAGCAGTTTGGGTAGCGGGAACACCGGGGAGCTGTTTTTT. It specifies CASSLGSGNTGELFF.

The chain carries TRBV7-2 and TRBJ2-5; perhaps TRBD1 as D (6 bases). Germline V lookup: CDR1 SGHTA, CDR2 FQGNSA. Trimming cost V 5 bases and J 5 bases, with 12 bases left between them. The CDR3 is 13 amino acids. CDR3 region: CASSPRTVETQYF. DNA of the CDR3: TGTGCCAGCAGCCCACGGACAGTGGAGACCCAGTACTTC. The whole variable domain, filled in from reference TRBV7-2 and TRBJ2-5, reads GAGVSQSPSNKVTEKGKDVELRCDPISGHTALYWYRQSLGQGLEFLIYFQGNSAPDKSGLPSDRFSAERTGGSVSTLTIQRTQQEDSAVYLCASSPRTVETQYFGPGTRLLVL.

In this sample, this clonotype turned up a few times. The chain has TRBV5-6 and TRBJ2-4, with D possibly matching TRBD1 (6 bases). Trimming left V 4 bases short and J 3 bases short, with 11 bases between. CDR3 length: 14 residues. Germline loops: CDR1 SGHDT, CDR2 YYEEEE. The CDR3: CASSVRGHKNIQYF. The CDR3 DNA follows: TGTGCCAGCAGCGTGAGGGGACACAAAAACATTCAGTACTTC.

This clonotype was seen only a few times. The rearrangement uses TRBV3-1 and TRBJ2-3; the match to TRBD2 covers 13 bases. With V trimmed by 4 bases and J by 4 bases, 5 bases remained unmatched. Germline assignment: CDR1 LGHDT and CDR2 YNNKEL (reference sequence). The CDR3 covers 16 residues. Here the CDR3 reads CASSLSTSGRSDTQYF. The CDR3 DNA follows: TGTGCCAGCAGCCTTTCGACTAGCGGGAGGTCAGATACGCAGTATTTT.

V usage is TRBV7-9 and J usage is TRBJ2-2; D gene unclear. The germline V gene encodes CDR1 SEHNR and CDR2 FQNEAQ (reference sequence). The CDR3 spans 15 residues. The ends were cut back, 5 bases at V and 5 bases at J, with 15 bases in the middle. The CDR3 DNA is TGTGCCAGCAGCCCCTTCCTCGAAGGGACCGGGGAGCTGTTTTTT. It specifies CASSPFLEGTGELFF.

In regard to this clonotype: The CDR3 does not close with the conserved phenylalanine or tryptophan, likely indicating a read error. V gene TRBV20-1 combines with J gene TRBJ1-1; D possibly corresponds to TRBD1 (5 bases). Germline CDR1 and CDR2: DFQATT and SNEGSKA (reference sequence). The CDR3 consists of 14 residues. The V end was cut by 3 bases, the J end by 0 bases, with 11 bases between. Here the CDR3 reads CSASIAGMNTEAFS. Here the CDR3 DNA reads TGCAGTGCTAGTATTGCAGGGATGAACACTGAAGCTTTCTCT.

This clonotype was counted a few times. The V call is TRBV2, the J call TRBJ2-1, with D maybe TRBD1 (5 bases). The ends were cut back, 6 bases at V and 0 bases at J, with 12 bases in the middle. There are 15 residues in the CDR3. Per germline, CDR1 SNHLY and CDR2 FYNNEI. Here the CDR3 DNA reads TGTGCCAGCAGATTCAGGGTCCTCTCCTACAATGAGCAGTTCTTC. It yields the protein CASRFRVLSYNEQFF.

A word on this clonotype: A read error is likely, as this CDR3 ends without the conserved phenylalanine or tryptophan. The genes are TRBV6-6 and TRBJ2-1, with D uncertain. V shed 5 bases and J shed 9 bases, with 11 bases lying between them. CDR3 length equals 12 residues. CDR1 and CDR2 (germline): MNHNY, SVGAGI (reference sequence). CDR3: CASSLLVGEQFL. CDR3 DNA: TGTGCCAGCAGTCTATTAGTGGGTGAGCAGTTCTTG.

This clonotype was observed a few times. The V gene is TRBV24-1, the J gene TRBJ2-2; 8 positions agree with TRBD1. CDR3 length equals 12 residues. V lost 12 bases, J lost 4 bases, and 3 bases stayed unmatched. Germline lookup yields CDR1 KGHDR and CDR2 SFDVKD. The CDR3 nucleotides read TGTGCCGCAACAGGGGGCACCGGGGAGCTGTTTTTT. It is translated as CAATGGTGELFF.

The chain carries TRBV5-1 and TRBJ2-1; D not resolved. The CDR3 runs to 12 residues. Trimming stripped 0 bases from V and 6 bases from J, with 4 bases between. Germline V gene lookup returns CDR1 SGHRS and CDR2 YFSETQ. The CDR3 loop is CASSLEINEQFF. The CDR3 coding sequence is TGCGCCAGCAGCTTGGAGATCAATGAGCAGTTCTTC.

Remarks on this clonotype: One end of the junction varies from germline; a read error may be responsible. The CDR3 bases are TGTGCCAGCAGCCTAGAGGACAGGGGCGATGAAAAACTGTTTTTT. This gives the protein CASSLEDRGDEKLFF. The chain is built from TRBV11-2 and TRBJ1-4; 9 bases match TRBD1. There are 15 residues in the CDR3. Germline V lookup: CDR1 SGHAT, CDR2 FQNNGV.

This clonotype was counted between two and nine times. CDR3 amino acids: CASSVSSGRAYNEQFF. The DNA for the CDR3 is TGTGCCAGCAGCGTTTCTAGCGGGAGGGCTTACAATGAGCAGTTCTTC. The rearrangement joins TRBV9 to TRBJ2-1; 12 bases match TRBD2. Trimming removed 2 bases from V and 4 bases from J; junction bases left unmatched: 4. Germline V CDR1 and CDR2: SGDLS, YYNGEE. CDR3 length: 16 residues.

This clonotype was picked up many times. The chain is built from TRBV2 and TRBJ2-4; 8 nucleotides agree with TRBD1. The CDR3 is 16 amino acids. V shed 4 bases and J 4 bases; nucleotides not matched to a gene: 9. CDR1 is SNHLY, CDR2 FYNNEI, per germline. The CDR3 sequence is CASSGRDRGPKNIQYF. CDR3 DNA sequence: TGTGCCAGCAGTGGGCGAGACAGGGGACCTAAAAACATTCAGTACTTC.

This clonotype occurred a few times. The J gene is TRBJ2-1, the V gene TRBV2, with TRBD2 matching over 8 bases. V lost 6 bases and J lost 2; bases outside the gene matches: 6. Germline V gives CDR1 SNHLY, CDR2 FYNNEI. The CDR3 is 15 amino acids. The CDR3: CASRSSGSTYNEQFF. As DNA, the CDR3 is TGTGCCAGCAGATCCAGCGGGAGTACCTACAATGAGCAGTTCTTC.

Only a few counts were recorded for this clonotype. The CDR3 region has the DNA TGTGCCAGCAGGGACACAGGGGCAACCTACGAGCAGTACTTC. This sequence encodes CASRDTGATYEQYF. The rearrangement joins TRBV12-3 or TRBV12-4 to TRBJ2-7; 7 bases align to TRBD1. The CDR3 is made up of 14 amino acids. V shed 6 bases and J 2 bases; nucleotides not matched to a gene: 7.

The chain employs TRBV10-3 and TRBJ2-3; unclear D gene. CDR1 ENHRY and CDR2 SYGVKD come from the germline V gene. The V and J ends lost 0 bases and 1 base respectively, with 14 bases between them. CDR3 length equals 17 residues. Here the CDR3 DNA reads TGTGCCATCAGTGAGTCTTCACTGGCAGTTGGCACAGATACGCAGTATTTT. It is translated as CAISESSLAVGTDTQYF.

The chain has TRBV20-1 and TRBJ1-1; TRBD1 matches 7 bases. Germline V CDR1 and CDR2: DFQATT, SNEGSKA (reference sequence). After removal of 3 bases from V and 5 bases from J, the junction contained 21 bases not matched to a gene. The CDR3 has 18 residues. The DNA of the CDR3 is TGCAGTGCTAGGGTGACGATCAGCCCGGGACAGCGAAAGACTGAAGCTTTCTTT. This codes for CSARVTISPGQRKTEAFF.

This clonotype is a singleton in its sample. The chain recombines TRBV11-2 with TRBJ2-1; TRBD1 is a possible D gene (6 bases). The germline CDR1 and CDR2 sequences are SGHAT and FQNNGV. V lost 4 bases, J lost 9 bases, and 13 bases lay in between. The CDR3 length is 13 residues. CDR3 in amino acids: CASSSVGAGEQFF. As DNA, the CDR3 is TGTGCCAGCAGCTCAGTGGGGGCTGGTGAGCAGTTCTTC.